One T cell receptor beta chain is described in this entry. The antigen remains unidentified. Profiled with immunoSEQ multiplex PCR; TCRdb holds only in-frame clones, not every one. Of around 2,000,000 clones listed, about 94% were seen once; the top ten hold about 1.1%. The record originates from a study of shared clonotypes between healthy human individuals. V lost 11 bases and J lost 2, with 2 bases in between. The CDR3 consists of 9 residues. Germline CDR1 is MNHNS and CDR2 is SASEGT. Findings and limits, study-wide: Measured sharing among donors was expected to vary with sequencing depth. The study found lower generation probabilities in non-shared clonotypes than in those shared by all four donors.

Terminally differentiated effector memory CD45RA+ cells were left out of the naive CD8 fraction, which was CD45RO-negative and positively selected for CCR7. The chain uses TRBV6-1 and TRBJ2-3; D uncertain. The origin of this receptor is a man between 18 and 35 years old in good health. The sequenced sample was naive CD8+ T cells sorted from blood. The CDR3 reads CASTDTQYF. The CDR3 nucleotides are TGTGCCTCCACAGATACGCAGTATTTT.